This entry concerns a single TCR beta chain. Its antigen remains unknown. The record originates from a study of blood T cells in healthy people across ages. Study results and limitations: Both naive CD4+ cell counts and diversity were greater in long-lived donors than in aged donors.

Alongside a J-beta primer mix, a sample-barcoded 5' primer served in a second PCR lasting about 7 to 12 cycles. Any given sample supplied a minimum of 3 million CDR3-containing paired-end reads. One entry per CDR3 protein, called by TCRdb with MiXCR from the 5' RACE reads. In the table there are about 1.4 million distinct CDR3 sequences, 59% of which are singletons. V was clipped by 4 bases and J by 6 bases; unmatched bases: 14. This CDR3 is built from 17 residues. Per germline, CDR1 SGHRS and CDR2 YFSETQ. The J gene is TRBJ2-1, the V gene TRBV5-1, with 9 bases identical to TRBD1. The sample comprised blood. The receptor was derived from a man in his late teens or twenties in good health. The CDR3 region has the DNA TGCGCCAGCAGCCACGGAGTTCGACAGGGGGGGATCAATGAGCAGTTCTTC. It yields the protein CASSHGVRQGGINEQFF.